This note documents a single T cell receptor beta chain sequence. The data derive from a study of low-dose radiotherapy and immunotherapy resistance in tumors. Germline CDR1 and CDR2: GTSNPN and SVGIG (reference sequence). The CDR3 contains 15 residues. V shed 0 bases and J shed 3 bases, with 12 bases lying between them. Primers targeting TRAV and TRBV primed first-strand cDNA, covering alpha and beta chains. With a V-primer adapter and a constant-region primer, TCRs were amplified for roughly 21 PCR cycles. TCRdb re-called the reads with MiXCR, one entry per CDR3 protein. The table records about 16,000 distinct CDR3 sequences, about 71% of them present only once.

This rearrangement joins TRBV30 to TRBJ1-3, with D possibly matching TRBD1 (5 bases). The receptor's source is a human donor with advanced metastatic prostate, ovarian, gallbladder or colorectal cancer (not recorded which). This table probably holds off-target reads from a library built for another chain. The CDR3 loop reads CAWSVGGADGNTIYF. The CDR3 DNA reads TGTGCCTGGAGTGTAGGAGGGGCCGATGGAAACACCATATATTTT.